This note documents a single T cell receptor (beta chain) sequence. Cohort 3 donors counted as recovered after two negative PCRs, clearance, or resolved symptoms. The CDR3 contains 14 residues. Germline lookup yields CDR1 MDHEN and CDR2 SYDVKM. Trimming cost V 10 bases and J 1 base, with 14 bases left between them. These data originate in a study of blood T cell repertoires in COVID-19. Study at large: The United States, Italy and Spain were the sources of the acute and convalescent COVID-19 samples.

Clones were sequenced by immunoSEQ multiplex PCR, and TCRdb holds only the in-frame ones, with some missing. The sample contains a few hundred thousand clones, about 83% of which appear only once. Sequenced: PBMCs or T cells enriched from blood (not recorded which). The sequence was collected from a woman aged 40 to 55 who had recovered from COVID-19. The chain combines TRBV28 with TRBJ2-1, with D maybe TRBD2 (5 bases). This chain's CDR3 is CATRGPRSYNEQFF. For the CDR3, the DNA is TGTGCCACCCGGGGTCCCAGGTCCTACAATGAGCAGTTCTTC.